The present TCR beta chain was sequenced within a study of T cell repertoires in cytomegalovirus infection. Study-level information: Recently identified HLA-C-restricted CMV epitopes and well-studied HLA-B-restricted CMV epitopes were used by the study. CMV infection and matching HLA type were both indicated by public TCR beta signatures.

The germline gives CDR1 SQVTM, CDR2 ANQGSEA. The CDR3 loop spans 14 amino acids. V lost 4 bases to trimming and J lost 6 bases, with 17 bases between them. A single record per CDR3 protein comes from TCRdb applying MiXCR to the reads. The data contain some 500,000 distinct CDR3 sequences, about 33% of them seen just once; the ten biggest clones take up 17%. Notes on this clonotype: Its specificity is not known.

The V and J genes are TRBV29-1 and TRBJ2-3; a weak D match, TRBD2 (7 bases). The material sequenced was cultured PBMCs, taken from culture after CMV antigen stimulation. The sequence was collected from a human donor in good health (CMV status not recorded). Some clones in this sample may be carry-over from other donors' samples. The CDR3 is CSVAGGPLGDTQYF. The DNA for the CDR3 is TGCAGCGTTGCGGGGGGCCCACTCGGGGATACGCAGTATTTT.